The T cell receptor beta chain described here comes from a study of shared clonotypes between healthy human individuals. CDR3 size: 14 residues. Trimming cost V 5 bases and J 2 bases, with 12 bases left between them. CDR1 and CDR2 (germline): MNHEY, SMNVEV (reference sequence). Researchers divided each subset's genomic DNA evenly across several immunoSEQ plates. Unsorted PBMC samples were amplified in replicate PCRs containing approximately 300 ng DNA, about 30,000 T cell genomes. In the study's own analysis: With immunoSEQ giving junction-only sequences and no quality scores, filtering differed. Here immunoSEQ multiplex PCR was the method, and the copy in TCRdb shows in-frame clones only, minus some. That table is the source of V, J and clone size, and D and trimming were worked out from the DNA. The sample holds about 530,000 clones, 60% to 80% seen once. This clone came up many times.

The TCR originated in a woman in her 40s in good health. Some clones in this sample may be carry-over from other donors' samples. The sequencing sample was made of PBMCs. The V and J genes are TRBV27 and TRBJ1-1, with D perhaps matching TRBD1 (6 bases). The CDR3: CASSSRGLNTEAFF. CDR3 bases: TGTGCCAGCAGTAGCAGGGGCCTTAACACTGAAGCTTTCTTT.